Listed below are T cell receptor beta chains from one sample, sequenced in a study of cytomegalovirus exposure and HLA in healthy donors. TCRdb's table, derived via immunoSEQ multiplex PCR, lists solely in-frame clones and lacks some. This table holds 100,000 to 150,000 clones, over 80% found once. The sequencing input was PBMCs. These TCRs come from a man between 18 and 35 years old in good health and CMV-seropositive. Each CDR3 is given with its conserved first and last residue. A D gene is named only where the DNA matches it firmly. Some rows mark clone size as missing; the rest say once, few, many or name a class of expanded clone.

J,D,size,V,CDR3,DNA
TRBJ1-2,TRBD1,.,TRBV19,CASSVQGLGYGYTF,TGTGCCAGTAGTGTACAGGGGCTTGGTTATGGCTACACCTTC
TRBJ1-3,.,.,TRBV1,CTSSQVDSSSGNTIYF,TGCACCAGCAGCCAAGTGGACAGTTCTTCTGGAAACACCATATATTTT
TRBJ2-2,TRBD2,.,TRBV4-1,CASSLRTGGLDPGELFF,TGCGCCAGCAGCCTCCGAACGGGAGGGTTGGACCCCGGGGAGCTGTTTTTT
TRBJ1-5,.,few,TRBV4-1,CASSQAGLSNQPQHF,TGCGCCAGCAGCCAGGCGGGGTTGAGCAATCAGCCCCAGCATTTT
TRBJ1-2,.,.,TRBV10-2,CASSGDRSGGGYTF,TGCGCCAGCAGCGGGGACCGATCGGGGGGCGGCTACACCTTC
TRBJ1-6,TRBD1,few,TRBV2,CASSEAGQETNSPLHF,TGTGCCAGCAGTGAAGCTGGACAGGAGACTAATTCACCCCTCCACTTT
TRBJ2-3,.,.,TRBV13,CASSHDPIKQGTRTDTQYF,TGTGCCAGCAGCCACGACCCGATAAAACAGGGGACTCGCACAGATACGCAGTATTTT
TRBJ2-5,TRBD1,.,TRBV5-1,CASSSRTGMETQYF,TGCGCCAGCAGCTCCCGGACAGGGATGGAGACCCAGTACTTC
TRBJ2-7,TRBD1,.,TRBV9,CASSEGQGPLYEQYF,TGTGCCAGCAGCGAGGGACAGGGCCCCCTCTACGAGCAGTACTTC
TRBJ2-7,.,.,TRBV6-6,CASRRDSSYEQYF,TGTGCCAGCAGGAGAGACAGCTCCTACGAGCAGTACTTC
TRBJ2-3,.,.,TRBV4-1,CASSQLLWGGTDTQYF,TGCGCCAGCAGCCAACTCCTCTGGGGAGGCACAGATACGCAGTATTTT
TRBJ2-7,TRBD2,.,TRBV19,CASRGGGLPSAEQYF,TGTGCCAGTCGCGGGGGGGGACTCCCCTCCGCCGAGCAGTACTTC
TRBJ1-5,.,.,TRBV27,CASSLSALNQPQHF,TGTGCCAGCAGTTTATCGGCTTTAAATCAGCCCCAGCATTTT
TRBJ1-4,.,.,TRBV19,CASSMRGGVEKLFF,TGTGCCAGTAGTATGAGAGGAGGGGTTGAAAAACTGTTTTTT
TRBJ1-2,TRBD1,few,TRBV2,CASRMGQVIYGYTF,TGTGCCAGCAGGATGGGACAGGTGATCTATGGCTACACCTTC
TRBJ2-3,TRBD2,.,TRBV5-4,CASRPLADRTDTQYF,TGTGCCAGCAGACCACTAGCGGACCGCACAGATACGCAGTATTTT
TRBJ2-7,TRBD2,.,TRBV10-2,CASSDGLASYEQYF,TGCGCCAGCAGTGACGGACTAGCATCCTACGAGCAGTACTTC
TRBJ2-7,TRBD2,.,TRBV27,CASSSGLEVYEQYF,TGTGCCAGCAGTTCGGGACTAGAAGTGTACGAGCAGTACTTC
TRBJ1-2,.,.,TRBV28,CASSFDGGRYGYTF,TGTGCCAGCAGTTTTGATGGCGGGCGTTATGGCTACACCTTC
TRBJ1-2,.,.,TRBV1,CTSSYTPPFTSNYGYTF,TGCACCAGCAGCTATACCCCCCCATTTACTTCTAACTATGGCTACACCTTC
TRBJ2-1,TRBD1,medium-sized,TRBV6-5,CASSYGTGVVNEQFF,TGTGCCAGCAGTTACGGGACAGGGGTAGTGAATGAGCAGTTCTTC
TRBJ2-1,TRBD1,.,TRBV7-3,CASSLTGQADNEQFF,TGTGCCAGCAGCTTAACGGGACAGGCGGACAATGAGCAGTTCTTC
TRBJ1-1,.,.,TRBV5-1,CASSLADSMNTEAFF,TGCGCCAGCAGTCTTGCGGACAGTATGAACACTGAAGCTTTCTTT
TRBJ1-4,TRBD1,once,TRBV7-9,CASSLRQGDEKLFF,TGTGCCAGCAGCTTGCGACAGGGGGACGAAAAACTGTTTTTT
TRBJ2-1,TRBD1,.,TRBV9,CASSVGTGAMNEQFF,TGTGCCAGCAGCGTAGGTACAGGGGCGATGAATGAGCAGTTCTTC
TRBJ1-4,TRBD1,.,TRBV19,CASSIQGAAEKLFF,TGTGCCAGTAGTATTCAGGGGGCGGCTGAAAAACTGTTTTTT
TRBJ1-1,.,many,TRBV10-3,CAISESSYNTEAFF,TGTGCCATCAGTGAGTCGAGCTACAACACTGAAGCTTTCTTT
TRBJ2-7,TRBD2,.,TRBV29-1,CSVLRGAFFYEQYF,TGCAGCGTTCTGCGGGGGGCCTTCTTCTACGAGCAGTACTTC
TRBJ2-3,TRBD2,.,TRBV6-1,CASSEASGGSGTDTQYF,TGTGCCAGCAGTGAGGCTAGCGGGGGGTCTGGCACAGATACGCAGTATTTT
TRBJ2-3,.,.,TRBV7-9,CASSLDLTDTQYF,TGTGCCAGCAGCTTAGATCTCACAGATACGCAGTATTTT
TRBJ1-1,.,.,TRBV6-5,CASTLRGEAFF,TGTGCCAGCACCCTTAGGGGTGAAGCTTTCTTT